These 27 T cell receptor beta chains share one sample of origin, sequenced in a study of cytomegalovirus exposure and HLA in healthy donors. PCR employed 60 Vbeta and 13 Jbeta primers. Generated by immunoSEQ multiplex PCR, the TCRdb table keeps only in-frame clones and is missing some. This table holds some 200,000 clones, 75% to 90% found once. The specimen was PBMCs. These receptors were obtained from a boy younger than 10 in good health and CMV-seronegative.

The V call is TRBV5-3, the J call TRBJ2-6, with 10 nucleotides matching TRBD1. TRBV5-3 is placed among ORFs of uncertain function. This CDR3 has 19 residues. J gave up 1 base and V 3 bases, and 10 bases lay outside the gene matches. The CDR3 loop reads CARSSGTGQGRSGANVLTF. The CDR3 DNA sequence: TGTGCCAGAAGCTCCGGGACGGGACAGGGGAGATCTGGGGCCAACGTCCTGACTTTC.

The rearrangement uses TRBV5-6 and TRBJ1-1; a weak D match, TRBD1 (5 bases). The length of the CDR3 is 15 residues. The germline V and J ends were trimmed by 0 bases and 1 base, with 10 bases remaining between them. Germline assignment: CDR1 SGHDT and CDR2 YYEEEE. The CDR3 spells CASSLAVQANTEAFF. The CDR3 DNA sequence: TGTGCCAGCAGCTTGGCAGTACAGGCGAACACTGAAGCTTTCTTT.

The J gene is TRBJ1-2, the V gene TRBV4-1; D possibly corresponds to TRBD1 (5 bases). The CDR3 extends over 17 amino acids. Germline values: CDR1 MGHRA, CDR2 YSYEKL. V lost 2 bases and J lost 2, with 18 bases in between. The chain's CDR3 is CASSQRGREEVNYGYTF. As DNA, the CDR3 is TGCGCCAGCAGCCAACGAGGCAGGGAAGAAGTAAACTATGGCTACACCTTC.

This clone was seen a few times. The gene calls are TRBV30 and TRBJ1-1; D gene ambiguous. The CDR3 is 14 amino acids. The germline CDR1 and CDR2 sequences are GTSNPN and SVGIG (reference sequence). The V and J ends lost 3 bases and 3 bases respectively, with 14 bases between them. This CDR3 is CAWSEISMYTEAFF. Written as DNA, the CDR3 is TGTGCCTGGAGCGAGATTTCAATGTACACTGAAGCTTTCTTT.

This chain joins TRBV4-2 and TRBJ1-4, with D possibly matching TRBD1 (5 bases). Germline lookup yields CDR1 LGHNA and CDR2 YNFKEQ. The CDR3 covers 17 residues. Trimming removed 0 bases at V and 7 bases at J, with 18 bases between. DNA of the CDR3: TGTGCCAGCAGCCAAGATAGGGGCAGGTTCAGCCCTGAAAAACTGTTTTTT. It translates to CASSQDRGRFSPEKLFF.

This sequence joins TRBV9 and TRBJ2-1, with TRBD2 matching 7 bases. The CDR3 sequence is 15 residues long. The germline V gene has CDR1 SGDLS and CDR2 YYNGEE. J gave up 3 bases and V 0 bases, and 3 bases lay outside the gene matches. CDR3: CASSVAGRGYNEQFF. CDR3 DNA: TGTGCCAGCAGCGTAGCGGGGAGGGGCTACAATGAGCAGTTCTTC.

CDR3 loop: CASSASAGGPHEQYF. DNA of the CDR3: TGTGCCAGCTCGGCTTCGGCGGGAGGGCCCCACGAGCAGTACTTC. V usage is TRBV19 and J usage is TRBJ2-7, with 9 bases aligning to TRBD2. The V segment lost 9 bases and the J segment 5 bases; nucleotides outside the gene matches: 14. The length of the CDR3 is 15 residues. Germline CDR1 reads LNHDA; CDR2 reads SQIVND (reference sequence).

CDR3 loop: CASSIDGGPVEQFF. CDR3 sequence (DNA): TGTGCCAGTAGTATAGATGGGGGCCCGGTTGAGCAGTTCTTC. The chain recombines TRBV19 with TRBJ2-1; D is possibly TRBD1 (6 bases). V lost 0 bases and J 9 bases, leaving 12 bases between the germline ends. In germline, CDR1 is LNHDA, CDR2 SQIVND (reference sequence). This CDR3 has 14 residues.

This clone has a handful of counts. The rearrangement uses TRBV5-1 and TRBJ2-3, with 7 bases that match TRBD2. The V gene end was trimmed by 4 bases and the J gene end by 5 bases; junction bases not matched to a gene: 7. The CDR3 consists of 14 residues. Germline V lookup: CDR1 SGHRS, CDR2 YFSETQ. CDR3 DNA: TGCGCCAGCAGCGATGGACTAGAAGTAGATACGCAGTATTTT. Translated, it gives CASSDGLEVDTQYF.

The chain recombines TRBV7-9 with TRBJ1-1; D unclear. In germline, CDR1 is SEHNR, CDR2 FQNEAQ (reference sequence). The CDR3 length is 15 residues. Trimming shortened V by 5 bases and J by 4 bases, and 17 bases separated the two germline ends. The CDR3 region is CASSKGPSPSTEAFF. In nucleotides, the CDR3 is TGTGCCAGCAGCAAAGGTCCCAGCCCTAGCACTGAAGCTTTCTTT.

The chain employs TRBV9 and TRBJ2-5; D perhaps matches TRBD1 (5 bases). V was trimmed by 1 base and J by 5 bases, leaving 18 bases between them. The CDR3 length is 16 residues. Germline V gives CDR1 SGDLS, CDR2 YYNGEE. CDR3 DNA: TGTGCCAGCAGCGTATCGCAGATTGGGAAGGGGGAGACCCAGTACTTC. This translates into CASSVSQIGKGETQYF.

The chain joins TRBV5-4 to TRBJ2-3; D call uncertain. V lost 2 bases and J 1 base, leaving 8 bases between the germline ends. Germline-derived CDR1 and CDR2 are SGHNT and YYREEE (reference sequence). The CDR3 has 14 amino acids. CDR3 nucleotides: TGTGCCAGCAGCTTTATATCGGGCACAGATACGCAGTATTTT. Translation gives CASSFISGTDTQYF.

This clone was counted a single time. The genes are TRBV4-2 and TRBJ2-7, with 10 bases identical to TRBD1. The germline gives CDR1 LGHNA, CDR2 YNFKEQ. There are 14 residues in the CDR3. J was trimmed by 4 bases and V by 3 bases; bases with no gene match: 3. The chain's CDR3 is CASSHPGQGYEQYF. CDR3 coding DNA: TGTGCCAGCAGCCACCCGGGACAGGGGTACGAGCAGTACTTC.

This clone was detected only a few times. This chain links TRBV30 with TRBJ1-4; perhaps TRBD1 as D (6 bases). The germline V and J ends were trimmed by 3 bases and 11 bases, with 7 bases remaining between them. Germline values: CDR1 GTSNPN, CDR2 SVGIG (reference sequence). The CDR3 is 10 residues long. The CDR3 nucleotides read TGTGCCTGGAGGGGGGCGAAACTGTTTTTT. Residues: CAWRGAKLFF. Looking up the rest from reference TRBV30 and TRBJ1-4 gives the full variable domain: SQTIHQWPATLVQPVGSPLSLECTVEGTSNPNLYWYRQAAGRGLQLLFYSVGIGQISSEVPQNLSASRPQDRQFILSSKKLLLSDSGFYLCAWRGAKLFFGSGTQLSVL.

The chain joins TRBV6-5 to TRBJ2-6; the D is unclear. Trimming pared 9 bases from V and 4 bases from J, leaving 16 bases between. The CDR3 sequence is 15 residues long. Germline-derived CDR1 and CDR2 are MNHEY and SVGAGI. The CDR3 bases are TGTGCCAGTCACGATAACATGCACGGGGCCAACGTCCTGACTTTC. This translates into CASHDNMHGANVLTF.

V usage is TRBV5-1 and J usage is TRBJ2-7; TRBD1 agrees at 9 bases. CDR3 length: 15 residues. Germline lookup yields CDR1 SGHRS and CDR2 YFSETQ. V shed 4 bases and J 2 bases; nucleotides not matched to a gene: 7. In DNA, the CDR3 is TGCGCCAGCAGCACCTACAGGGGGCCCACCTACGAGCAGTACTTC. It codes for CASSTYRGPTYEQYF.

This clone showed up just a few times. The V and J genes are TRBV4-1 and TRBJ1-4; 7 bases agree with TRBD1. J gave up 2 bases and V 3 bases, and 3 bases lay outside the gene matches. CDR1 and CDR2 from the germline V gene are MGHRA and YSYEKL. The CDR3 loop spans 15 amino acids. The CDR3 sequence is CASSQQGETNEKLFF. The CDR3 nucleotides read TGCGCCAGCAGCCAGCAGGGGGAGACTAATGAAAAACTGTTTTTT.

The table lists this clone with a few counts. The V and J genes are TRBV10-1 and TRBJ1-2, with 10 bases lining up with TRBD1. Germline V lookup: CDR1 WNHNN, CDR2 SYGVQD (reference sequence). The junction had 7 bases not matched to a gene; V was cut back by 6 bases and J by 12 bases. This CDR3 contains 12 residues. The CDR3 reads CASRGTGALHTF. In DNA, the CDR3 is TGCGCCAGCAGGGGGACAGGGGCCCTCCACACCTTC.

This rearrangement joins TRBV15 to TRBJ2-4, with D maybe TRBD1 (6 bases). V lost 1 base and J lost 3, with 16 bases in between. Looked up from germline, CDR1 is LNHNV and CDR2 is YYDKDF (reference sequence). This CDR3 region has 17 residues. The CDR3, as DNA: TGTGCCACCAGCAGAGTTACCGGGACACTGGACAAAAACATTCAGTACTTC. Translated, it gives CATSRVTGTLDKNIQYF. Full variable domain (remainder filled in from reference TRBV15 and TRBJ2-4): DAMVIQNPRYQVTQFGKPVTLSCSQTLNHNVMYWYQQKSSQAPKLLFHYYDKDFNNEADTPDNFQSRRPNTSFCFLDIRSPGLGDTAMYLCATSRVTGTLDKNIQYFGAGTRLSVL.

CDR3 protein: CASGPRPHTDTQYF. In nucleotides, the CDR3 is TGTGCTAGTGGTCCGCGTCCGCACACAGATACGCAGTATTTT. The J gene is TRBJ2-3, the V gene TRBV12-5; the D is unclear. From germline, CDR1 is LGHNT and CDR2 FRNRAP. This CDR3 is 14 amino acids long. Trimming pared 5 bases from V and 2 bases from J, leaving 11 bases between.

The chain is built from TRBV2 and TRBJ2-3; 14 bases match TRBD2. Trimming cost V 6 bases and J 0 bases; bases outside gene matches: 5. This CDR3 is 17 amino acids long. CDR1 is SNHLY, CDR2 FYNNEI, per germline. CDR3 region: CASRWTSGRSSTDTQYF. The CDR3 DNA sequence: TGTGCCAGCAGATGGACTAGCGGGAGGTCTAGCACAGATACGCAGTATTTT.

The V and J genes are TRBV7-6 and TRBJ1-1; TRBD1 matches 7 bases. CDR1 SGHVS and CDR2 FNYEAQ come from the germline V gene. V trimming: 3 bases; J trimming: 8 bases; junction bases outside the gene matches: 9. This CDR3 has 14 residues. The CDR3 DNA follows: TGTGCCAGCAGCTTCCACCATCGGGACAGAGAAGCTTTCTTT. Translating it yields CASSFHHRDREAFF.

The chain links TRBV21-1 to TRBJ1-2. TRBV21-1 is classified as a pseudogene. The CDR3 has 13 amino acids. The chain's CDR3 is CASSSPAASGYTF. CDR3 in DNA: TGTGCCAGCAGTTCCCCCGCCGCTAGTGGCTACACCTTC.

The V and J genes are TRBV11-2 and TRBJ1-6, with TRBD1 matching 8 bases. This CDR3 contains 17 residues. J was trimmed by 5 bases and V by 5 bases; bases with no gene match: 11. Germline CDR1 SGHAT, CDR2 FQNNGV. This CDR3 reads CASSQFRDRSNNSPLHF. CDR3 bases: TGTGCCAGCAGCCAATTTCGGGACAGGTCAAATAATTCACCCCTCCACTTT.

This chain joins TRBV28 and TRBJ2-7; 7 nucleotides match TRBD1. The V gene's germline CDR1 is MDHEN and CDR2 SYDVKM. J gave up 7 bases and V 7 bases, and 10 bases lay outside the gene matches. The CDR3 is 13 residues long. Here the CDR3 reads CASTLDRVLEQYF. In nucleotides, the CDR3 is TGTGCCAGCACCCTTGACAGGGTCCTGGAGCAGTACTTC.

The CDR3: CASSLARQGYEQYF. CDR3 in DNA: TGTGCCAGCAGCTTAGCGAGGCAGGGCTACGAGCAGTACTTC. This chain links TRBV7-6 with TRBJ2-7, with D possibly TRBD1 on 5 matching bases. The CDR3 sequence is 14 residues long. Deletions cut 0 bases from V and 3 bases from J, with 9 bases between. CDR1 is SGHVS and CDR2 is FNYEAQ in the germline V gene.

The table lists this clone with a count of one. This rearrangement joins TRBV5-1 to TRBJ2-3; 13 nucleotides agree with TRBD2. V shed 4 bases and J 1 base; nucleotides not matched to a gene: 18. The CDR3 has 21 amino acids. CDR1 is SGHRS, CDR2 YFSETQ, per germline. The CDR3 sequence is CASSPQGKLAGGPEGTDTQYF. CDR3 nucleotides: TGCGCCAGCAGCCCGCAAGGCAAACTAGCGGGGGGGCCGGAGGGCACAGATACGCAGTATTTT.